This TCR beta chain emerged from a study of T cells expressing NK-cell markers. The wider study: Sorted CD3+CD56+NKG2C+, CD3+CD56+NKG2C- and CD3+CD56-NKG2C+ T cells supplied TCR beta repertoires. Regarding the study as a whole: Specificity for HCMV among expanded NKG2C+ T cell clones was not established. Several donors showed these clonotypes also leading the CD3+CD56-NKG2C+ fraction. Roughly 6 donors showed dominant NKG2C+ clonotypes comprising roughly 1.0-7.5% of their CD8+ T cells.

A remark on this clonotype: Its antigen is unidentified.

Following a re-call of the 5' RACE reads, TCRdb has one entry per CDR3 protein and lacks DNA. The sample has a few hundred thousand distinct CDR3 sequences; the top ten hold around 0.37%. Germline CDR1 and CDR2: DFQATT and SNEGSKA (reference sequence). The CDR3 runs 13 residues. This chain uses TRBV20-1 with TRBJ2-3; the D gene TCRdb calls, TRBD1, cannot be checked with no DNA. The sample comprised blood T cells: a sorted CD56 or NKG2C T cell subset, CD4+ or CD8+ T cells, or bulk PBMC T cells (not recorded which). The origin of this receptor is a young man in good health. The CDR3 loop reads CSAPGQITDTQYF.